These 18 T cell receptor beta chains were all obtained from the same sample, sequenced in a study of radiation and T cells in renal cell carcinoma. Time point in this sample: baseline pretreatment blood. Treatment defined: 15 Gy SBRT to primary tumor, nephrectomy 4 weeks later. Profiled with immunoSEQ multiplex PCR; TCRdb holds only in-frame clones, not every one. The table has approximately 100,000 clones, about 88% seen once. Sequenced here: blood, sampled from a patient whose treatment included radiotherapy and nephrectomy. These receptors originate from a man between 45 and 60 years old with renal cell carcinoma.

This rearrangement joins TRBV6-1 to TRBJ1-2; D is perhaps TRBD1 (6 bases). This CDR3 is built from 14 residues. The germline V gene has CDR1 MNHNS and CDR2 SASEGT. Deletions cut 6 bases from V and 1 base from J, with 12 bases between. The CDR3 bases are TGTGCCAGCAGGGATCAGGGGAGTAACTATGGCTACACCTTC. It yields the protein CASRDQGSNYGYTF.

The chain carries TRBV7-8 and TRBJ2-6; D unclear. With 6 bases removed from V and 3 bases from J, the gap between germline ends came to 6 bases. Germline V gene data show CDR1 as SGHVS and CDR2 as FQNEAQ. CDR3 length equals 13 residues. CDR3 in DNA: TGTGCCAGCAGACCTTATGGGGCCAACGTCCTGACTTTC. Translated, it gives CASRPYGANVLTF.

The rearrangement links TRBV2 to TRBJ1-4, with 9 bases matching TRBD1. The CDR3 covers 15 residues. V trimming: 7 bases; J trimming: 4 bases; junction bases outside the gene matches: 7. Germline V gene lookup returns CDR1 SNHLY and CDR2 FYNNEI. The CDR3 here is CASTKQGALNEKLFF. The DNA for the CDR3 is TGTGCCAGCACTAAACAGGGGGCTCTTAATGAAAAACTGTTTTTT.

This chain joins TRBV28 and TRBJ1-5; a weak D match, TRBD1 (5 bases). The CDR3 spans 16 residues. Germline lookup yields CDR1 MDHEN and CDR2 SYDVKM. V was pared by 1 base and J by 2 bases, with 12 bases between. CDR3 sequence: CASSLFRGAGNQPQHF. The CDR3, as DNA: TGTGCCAGCAGTTTATTCCGGGGCGCGGGCAATCAGCCCCAGCATTTT. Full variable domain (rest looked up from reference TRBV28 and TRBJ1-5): DVKVTQSSRYLVKRTGEKVFLECVQDMDHENMFWYRQDPGLGLRLIYFSYDVKMKEKGDIPEGYSVSREKKERFSLILESASTNQTSMYLCASSLFRGAGNQPQHFGDGTRLSIL.

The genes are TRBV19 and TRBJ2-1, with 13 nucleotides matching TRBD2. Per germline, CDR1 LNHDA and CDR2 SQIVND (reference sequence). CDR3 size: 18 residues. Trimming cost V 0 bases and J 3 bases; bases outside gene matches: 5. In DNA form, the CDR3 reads TGTGCCAGTAGTATAGATCCAGGACTAGCGGGAGTCTACAATGAGCAGTTCTTC. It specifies CASSIDPGLAGVYNEQFF.

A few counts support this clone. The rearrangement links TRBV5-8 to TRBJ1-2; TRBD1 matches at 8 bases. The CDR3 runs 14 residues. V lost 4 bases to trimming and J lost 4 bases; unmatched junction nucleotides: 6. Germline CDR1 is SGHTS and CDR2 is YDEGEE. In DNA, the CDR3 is TGTGCCAGCAGCAGAGGACAGGGAAGCTATGGCTACACCTTC. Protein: CASSRGQGSYGYTF.

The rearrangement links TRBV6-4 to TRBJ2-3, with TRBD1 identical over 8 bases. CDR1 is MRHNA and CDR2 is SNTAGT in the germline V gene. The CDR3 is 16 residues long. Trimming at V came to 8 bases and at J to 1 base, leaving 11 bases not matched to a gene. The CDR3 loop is CASARQGSPGTDTQYF. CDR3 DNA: TGTGCCAGCGCGAGACAGGGGTCGCCTGGCACAGATACGCAGTATTTT.

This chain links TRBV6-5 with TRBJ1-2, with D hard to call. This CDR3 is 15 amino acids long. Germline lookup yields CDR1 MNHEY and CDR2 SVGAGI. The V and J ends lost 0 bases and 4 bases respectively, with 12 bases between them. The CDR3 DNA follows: TGTGCCAGCAGTTACTCCCCTGGAGGGAGCTATGGCTACACCTTC. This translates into CASSYSPGGSYGYTF.

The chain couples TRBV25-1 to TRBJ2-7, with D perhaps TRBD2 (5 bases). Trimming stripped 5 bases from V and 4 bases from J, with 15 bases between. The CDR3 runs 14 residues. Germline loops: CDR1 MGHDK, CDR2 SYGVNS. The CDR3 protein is CASSHSPRGYEQYF. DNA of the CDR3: TGTGCCAGCAGTCACTCACCCCGAGGGTACGAGCAGTACTTC.

The DNA for the CDR3 is TGTGCCAGCAGTCACCCGACCCCAGGGAGTCATGGCTACACCTTC. Protein: CASSHPTPGSHGYTF. This chain connects TRBV6-6 to TRBJ1-2; tentatively, D is TRBD1 (5 bases). Deletions cut 5 bases from V and 6 bases from J, with 19 bases between. Germline V gene sequence: CDR1 MNHNY, CDR2 SVGAGI (reference sequence). The CDR3 totals 15 residues.

Here the CDR3 reads CASSLARNEQFF. In nucleotides, the CDR3 is TGCGCCAGCAGCTTGGCCAGAAATGAGCAGTTCTTC. The chain links TRBV5-1 to TRBJ2-1; no clear D. The CDR3 consists of 12 residues. The ends were cut back, 0 bases at V and 7 bases at J, with 5 bases in the middle. Germline V gene sequence: CDR1 SGHRS, CDR2 YFSETQ.

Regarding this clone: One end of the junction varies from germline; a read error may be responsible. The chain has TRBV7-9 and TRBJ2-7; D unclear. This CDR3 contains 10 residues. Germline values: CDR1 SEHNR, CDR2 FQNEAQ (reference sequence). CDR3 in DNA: TGTGCCAGCAGCTTACCAGCATGGTGGTTC. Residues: CASSLPAWWF.

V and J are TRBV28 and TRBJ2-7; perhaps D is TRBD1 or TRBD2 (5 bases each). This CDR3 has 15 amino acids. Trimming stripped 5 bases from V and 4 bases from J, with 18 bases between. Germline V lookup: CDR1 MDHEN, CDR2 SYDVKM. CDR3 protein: CASSQPVRGPYEQYF. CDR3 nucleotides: TGTGCCAGCAGTCAGCCCGTCCGGGGACCGTACGAGCAGTACTTC.

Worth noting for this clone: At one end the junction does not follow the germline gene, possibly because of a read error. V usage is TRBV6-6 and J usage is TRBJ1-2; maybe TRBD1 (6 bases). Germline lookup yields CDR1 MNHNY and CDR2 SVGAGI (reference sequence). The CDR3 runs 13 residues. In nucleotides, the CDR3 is TGTGCCGGCAGTTACTCTGAGGGGGGCGGCTACACCTTC. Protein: CAGSYSEGGGYTF.

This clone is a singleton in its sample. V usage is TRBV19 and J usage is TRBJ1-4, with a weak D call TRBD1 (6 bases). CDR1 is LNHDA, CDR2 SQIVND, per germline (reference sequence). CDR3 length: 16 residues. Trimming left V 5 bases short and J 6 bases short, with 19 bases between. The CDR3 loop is CASSARNRVTDEKLFF. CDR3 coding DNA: TGTGCCAGTAGTGCTCGGAACAGGGTGACGGATGAAAAACTGTTTTTT.

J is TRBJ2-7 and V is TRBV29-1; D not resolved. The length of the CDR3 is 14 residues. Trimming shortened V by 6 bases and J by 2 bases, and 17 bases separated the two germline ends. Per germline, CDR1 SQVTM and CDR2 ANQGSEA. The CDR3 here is CSVLMTISTYEQYF. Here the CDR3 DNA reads TGCAGCGTCCTCATGACAATCAGCACCTACGAGCAGTACTTC.

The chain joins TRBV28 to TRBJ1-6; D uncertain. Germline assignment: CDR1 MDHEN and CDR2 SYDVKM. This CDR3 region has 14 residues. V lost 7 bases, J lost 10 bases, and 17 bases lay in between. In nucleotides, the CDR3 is TGTGCCAGCAACCCGGGCCCTATGGGGTCACCCCTCCACTTT. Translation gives CASNPGPMGSPLHF.

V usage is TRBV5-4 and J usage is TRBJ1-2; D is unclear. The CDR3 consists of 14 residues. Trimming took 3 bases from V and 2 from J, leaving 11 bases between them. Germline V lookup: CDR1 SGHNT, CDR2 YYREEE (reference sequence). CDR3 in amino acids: CASSSSSENYGYTF. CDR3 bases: TGTGCCAGCAGCTCATCGAGCGAGAACTATGGCTACACCTTC.